The source of this T cell receptor beta chain is a study of T cells after yellow fever vaccination. Background on the study: Preparation of fractions with low cell numbers was performed using SMART-Seq v4 Ultra Low Input.

Note on this clonotype: What it binds is not known.

Study findings and constraints: A faster peak, day 5 versus 15, was reached by the weaker secondary response.

In making TCR cDNA, 5'RACE template switching added a universal primer site and UMIs to it. TCRdb ran MiXCR on the 5' RACE reads and lists one entry per CDR3 protein. This table holds hundreds of thousands of distinct CDR3 sequences, roughly an eighth found once. The CDR3 spans 13 residues. The V end was cut by 3 bases, the J end by 1 base, with 6 bases between. The germline V gene encodes CDR1 KGHSH and CDR2 LQKENI. The chain recombines TRBV18 with TRBJ2-5; D unresolved. Here the sequenced sample was PBMCs, taken on the day of the yellow fever booster vaccination. This clonotype originated in a man younger than 45 who received the YFV17D yellow fever vaccine. CDR3 nucleotides: TGTGCCAGCTCACCCACGATCCAAGAGACCCAGTACTTC. Translated, it gives CASSPTIQETQYF.